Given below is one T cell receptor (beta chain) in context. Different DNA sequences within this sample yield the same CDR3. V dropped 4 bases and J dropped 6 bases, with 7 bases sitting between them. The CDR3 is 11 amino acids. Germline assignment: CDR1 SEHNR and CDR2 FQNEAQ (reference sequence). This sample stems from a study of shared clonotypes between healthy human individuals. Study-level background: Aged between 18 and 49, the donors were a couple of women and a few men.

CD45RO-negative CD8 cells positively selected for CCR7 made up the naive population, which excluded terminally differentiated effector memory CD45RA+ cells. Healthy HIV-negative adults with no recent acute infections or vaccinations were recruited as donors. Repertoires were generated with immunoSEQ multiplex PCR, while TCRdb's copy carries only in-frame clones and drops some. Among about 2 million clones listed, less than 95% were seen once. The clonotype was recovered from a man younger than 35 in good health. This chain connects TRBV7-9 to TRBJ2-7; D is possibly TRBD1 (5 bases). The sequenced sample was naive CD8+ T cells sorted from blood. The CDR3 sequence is CASSSTGEQYF. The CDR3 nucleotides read TGTGCCAGCAGCTCCACAGGCGAGCAGTACTTC.